These T cell receptor beta chains were read from a single sample in a study of T-cell reconstitution after alpha-beta-depleted transplantation in children. Via MiXCR, TCRdb re-called the PCR reads, giving one row per CDR3 protein. The sample holds 250,000 to 350,000 distinct CDR3 sequences, around 9.6% seen once. The sequencing used PBMCs from the stem cell graft donor, collected from the stem cell graft. Every receptor here comes from a human donor who donated a stem cell graft to a child with SCID. CDR3s include the opening cysteine and the closing phenylalanine or tryptophan. Each record gives: clone size, V gene, D gene, J gene, CDR3 protein, CDR3 DNA. The D gene is left open where the match is weak. Some rows have no size entry. The others give once, few or many, or a class for an expanded clone.

many	TRBV6-4	-	TRBJ2-3	CASSDSRGNTQYF	TGTGCCAGCAGTGACTCGAGGGGAAATACGCAGTATTTT
-	TRBV7-8	-	TRBJ2-7	CANRGRREQYF	TGTGCCAACCGGGGAAGGCGAGAGCAGTACTTC
-	TRBV3-1	-	TRBJ2-1	CACSQVEGAPPLNEQFF	TGTGCCTGCAGCCAAGTTGAAGGGGCTCCCCCCCTCAATGAGCAGTTCTTC
few	TRBV10-3	-	TRBJ2-7	CAISAAGVEGEQYF	TGTGCCATCAGTGCGGCAGGGGTAGAGGGCGAGCAGTACTTC
-	TRBV5-1	-	TRBJ1-1	CASSLVGGHPTEAFF	TGCGCCAGCAGCTTGGTTGGGGGGCATCCCACTGAAGCTTTCTTT
few	TRBV29-1	TRBD2	TRBJ2-1	CSVRGGGNTEQFF	TGCAGCGTTCGGGGGGGTGGAAATACGGAGCAGTTCTTC
many	TRBV12-3/TRBV12-4	-	TRBJ2-5	CASRPGTGQETQYF	TGTGCCAGCAGACCCGGGACGGGACAAGAGACCCAGTACTTC
few	TRBV12-3/TRBV12-4	TRBD2	TRBJ2-7	CASSWRGDYEQYF	TGTGCCAGCAGTTGGCGGGGGGACTACGAGCAGTACTTC
few	TRBV6-6	-	TRBJ2-7	CASTNSYEQYF	TGTGCCAGCACGAACTCCTACGAGCAGTACTTC
few	TRBV5-6	TRBD1	TRBJ2-7	CASSFSGTVPYEQYF	TGTGCCAGCAGCTTTTCCGGGACAGTACCCTACGAGCAGTACTTC
many	TRBV20-1	-	TRBJ2-3	CSARYPGPQQDTQYF	TGCAGTGCTAGATACCCGGGGCCCCAACAGGATACGCAGTATTTT
-	TRBV3-1	-	TRBJ2-1	CASSQVSAYEQFF	TGTGCCAGCAGCCAAGTCTCAGCGTATGAGCAGTTCTTC
few	TRBV11-2	TRBD1	TRBJ2-7	CASSLEFGQGMNEQYF	TGTGCCAGCAGCTTAGAGTTCGGACAGGGGATGAACGAGCAGTACTTC
-	TRBV12-3/TRBV12-4	-	TRBJ1-5	CASRLEGGVNQPQHF	TGTGCCAGCAGACTGGAGGGGGGAGTCAATCAGCCCCAGCATTTT
many	TRBV12-3/TRBV12-4	TRBD1	TRBJ2-5	CASSTDRVQETQYF	TGTGCCAGCAGTACTGACAGGGTCCAAGAGACCCAGTACTTC
many	TRBV4-1	TRBD1	TRBJ2-3	CASSQDATGGPTDTQYF	TGCGCCAGCAGCCAAGATGCGACAGGGGGCCCCACAGATACGCAGTATTTT
many	TRBV5-1	-	TRBJ2-3	CASSFYGGGTDTQYF	TGCGCCAGCAGCTTCTACGGGGGAGGCACAGATACGCAGTACTTT
-	TRBV12-3/TRBV12-4	-	TRBJ1-1	CASSTKDDTEAFF	TGTGCCAGCAGTACCAAAGATGACACTGAAGCTTTCTTT
few	TRBV7-9	TRBD1	TRBJ1-1	CASSSGTGDSTEAFF	TGTGCCAGCAGCTCCGGGACAGGGGATTCCACTGAAGCTTTCTTT
-	TRBV12-3/TRBV12-4	-	TRBJ2-7	CASSFQQGTYEQYF	TGTGCCAGCAGTTTCCAGCAGGGCACCTACGAGCAGTACTTC
-	TRBV6-1	TRBD2	TRBJ2-3	CASSGVSGSDTQYF	TGTGCCAGCAGTGGGGTTAGCGGGTCAGATACGCAGTATTTT
once	TRBV12-3/TRBV12-4	-	TRBJ2-5	CASSKGTGRDTQYF	TGTGCCAGCAGTAAGGGTACAGGGAGAGACACCCAGTACTTC
many	TRBV12-3/TRBV12-4	-	TRBJ1-3	CASSLSNSGNTIYF	TGTGCCAGCAGTTTAAGTAACTCTGGAAACACCATATATTTT
-	TRBV5-1	-	TRBJ2-1	CASSPGSERNEQFF	TGCGCCAGCAGCCCGGGATCCGAACGTAATGAGCAGTTCTTC
-	TRBV3-1	-	TRBJ2-7	CASSQRVHEQYF	TGTGCCAGCAGCCAACGGGTACACGAGCAGTACTTC
once	TRBV6-1	TRBD2	TRBJ2-3	CASSAAGGRDTQYF	TGTGCCAGCAGCGCAGCGGGGGGAAGAGATACGCAGTATTTT
few	TRBV10-3	-	TRBJ2-1	CAIRAGVDFNEQFF	TGTGCCATCAGGGCTGGGGTCGATTTCAATGAGCAGTTCTTC
few	TRBV20-1	-	TRBJ2-5	CSANLLRARGGAQETQYF	TGCAGTGCTAACCTACTCCGAGCCCGGGGCGGGGCACAAGAGACCCAGTACTTC
-	TRBV7-2	-	TRBJ1-2	CASRQGYGYTF	TGTGCCAGCAGGCAGGGGTACGGCTACACCTTC
-	TRBV20-1	TRBD2	TRBJ2-3	CSAPGGGGTQYF	TGCAGTGCCCCCGGGGGGGGTGGGACGCAGTATTTT
few	TRBV12-3/TRBV12-4	-	TRBJ2-1	CASSFGGKGVYNEQFF	TGTGCCAGCAGCTTTGGAGGGAAGGGGGTGTACAATGAGCAGTTCTTC
-	TRBV5-5	TRBD2	TRBJ2-1	CASSLGLAGREEQFF	TGTGCCAGCAGCCTCGGACTAGCGGGGAGAGAGGAGCAGTTCTTC
-	TRBV20-1	TRBD2	TRBJ2-3	CSARLGGGAADTQYF	TGCAGTGCTAGACTTGGCGGGGGGGCCGCAGATACGCAGTATTTT
-	TRBV7-9	-	TRBJ1-1	CASSSPKVLNTEAFF	TGTGCCAGCAGCTCCCCGAAGGTCCTGAACACTGAAGCTTTCTTT
few	TRBV12-3/TRBV12-4	-	TRBJ1-5	CASSLLGWNQPQHF	TGTGCCAGCAGTTTATTGGGGTGGAATCAGCCCCAGCATTTT
-	TRBV29-1	-	TRBJ2-1	CSVERQGSYNEQFF	TGCAGCGTTGAAAGGCAGGGGTCCTACAATGAGCAGTTCTTC
-	TRBV5-1	-	TRBJ2-7	CASSLEASSYEQYF	TGCGCCAGCAGCTTGGAAGCAAGCTCCTACGAGCAGTACTTC
few	TRBV18	-	TRBJ2-2	CASSPAGELFF	TGTGCCAGCTCACCGGCCGGGGAGCTGTTTTTT
few	TRBV12-3/TRBV12-4	-	TRBJ2-5	CASRRGRGQREQETQYF	TGTGCCAGCAGGCGGGGGAGGGGGCAACGGGAGCAAGAGACCCAGTACTTC
-	TRBV9	-	TRBJ2-5	CASSEGAQETQYF	TGTGCCAGCAGCGAAGGGGCCCAAGAGACCCAGTACTTC
many	TRBV5-5	-	TRBJ1-3	CASSDGGSSGNTIYF	TGTGCCAGCAGCGACGGGGGAAGCTCTGGAAACACCATATATTTT
few	TRBV11-2	-	TRBJ2-5	CASSLLAYQETQYF	TGTGCCAGCAGCTTACTTGCTTACCAAGAGACCCAGTACTTC
many	TRBV12-3/TRBV12-4	-	TRBJ2-7	CASSTGVARSYEQYF	TGTGCCAGCAGTACCGGGGTAGCACGGTCCTACGAGCAGTACTTC
few	TRBV25-1	-	TRBJ1-6	CASSGEGSLNSPLHF	TGTGCCAGCAGTGGCGAGGGGTCTCTTAATTCACCCCTCCACTTT
-	TRBV12-3/TRBV12-4	TRBD2	TRBJ2-5	CASSSGGLAGVAETQYF	TGTGCCAGCAGTTCGGGGGGATTAGCGGGGGTGGCGGAGACCCAGTACTTC
many	TRBV21-1	-	TRBJ1-1	CASSRNTEAFF	TGTGCCAGCAGCCGAAACACTGAAGCTTTCTTT
-	TRBV11-2	-	TRBJ2-5	CASSHRGGGSLQYF	TGTGCCAGCAGCCACAGGGGCGGGGGTAGTCTCCAGTACTTC
few	TRBV10-3	-	TRBJ1-5	CAIDDGGSNQPQHF	TGTGCCATCGACGACGGGGGAAGCAATCAGCCCCAGCATTTT
few	TRBV25-1	TRBD1	TRBJ1-2	CASSGRQGALNYGYTF	TGTGCCAGCAGTGGAAGACAGGGGGCGCTCAACTATGGCTACACCTTC
-	TRBV27	-	TRBJ1-1	CASSFTGIDEAFF	TGTGCCAGCAGTTTTACAGGGATAGATGAAGCTTTCTTT
few	TRBV5-1	TRBD2	TRBJ2-2	CASSLEPSGGFTGELFF	TGCGCCAGCAGCTTGGAGCCGAGCGGGGGGTTCACCGGGGAGCTGTTTTTT
few	TRBV6-5	-	TRBJ2-2	CASSYSAGSSNTGELFF	TGTGCCAGCAGTTACTCGGCAGGGAGTTCGAACACCGGGGAGCTGTTTTTT
many	TRBV3-1	TRBD1	TRBJ2-7	CASSQDPGTAYEQYF	TGTGCCAGCAGCCAAGACCCCGGGACAGCCTACGAGCAGTACTTC
-	TRBV28	-	TRBJ1-5	CGTGAGSQPQHF	TGCGGGACCGGGGCAGGGAGTCAGCCCCAGCATTTT
few	TRBV10-2	-	TRBJ2-5	CASSGGTPGETQYF	TGCGCCAGCAGTGGGGGGACGCCTGGGGAGACCCAGTACTTC
-	TRBV3-1	-	TRBJ2-3	CACSQEGTWTHTQYF	TGTGCCTGCAGCCAAGAGGGGACTTGGACACATACGCAGTATTTT
-	TRBV4-2	TRBD1	TRBJ1-5	CASSQVGQFNQPQHF	TGTGCCAGCAGCCAAGTGGGACAGTTCAATCAGCCCCAGCATTTT
many	TRBV25-1	TRBD1	TRBJ2-1	CASSARTGGNYNEQFF	TGTGCCAGCAGTGCGCGGACAGGGGGGAATTACAATGAGCAGTTCTTC
-	TRBV9	-	TRBJ2-2	CASSVVSGNTGELFF	TGTGCCAGCAGCGTAGTATCAGGGAACACCGGGGAGCTGTTTTTT
few	TRBV19	-	TRBJ1-1	CASSAQGRAFF	TGTGCCAGTAGTGCACAGGGTCGAGCTTTCTTT